Ten or more counts support the clone carrying this T cell receptor beta chain. Its specificity is unknown. Sequencing ends 3 residues short of the CDR3 end; the germline J gene provides the rest. CDR1 is DFQATT, CDR2 SNEGSKA, per germline (reference sequence). V lost 3 bases to trimming and J lost 3 bases, with 6 bases between them. CDR3 size: 11 residues. This sample was taken from a study of T cell clonality in common variable immunodeficiency. Points from the study as a whole: Authors noted CVID clonality's cause needs subpopulation repertoire sequencing.

Sequencing used immunoSEQ multiplex PCR; TCRdb keeps in-frame clones, though not all of them. Listed here are 35,000 to 55,000 clones without any singletons, the top ten holding about 9.4%. Caucasian heritage predominated among both patients and controls. The specimen sequenced was peripheral blood mononuclear cells. V is TRBV20-1 and J is TRBJ2-7; D ambiguous. The clonotype originates from a person aged 18-70 years in good health. The sequenced part of the CDR3 DNA is TGCAGTGCTAGTCGTAGCTACGAG. This sequence encodes CSASRSYE. The CDR3, in full, reads CSASRSYEQYF.